These 8 T cell receptor beta chains originate from one sample sequenced in a study of cytomegalovirus exposure and HLA in healthy donors (dated by TCRdb to between 2016 and 2019). Libraries were prepared through the immunoSEQ multiplex PCR assay. Entries here come from immuneACCESS through TCRdb and include only in-frame sequences with V and J called. Some clones fail to appear in such tables; in the studies checked, an unresolved V gene covers under half of the shortfall, and the cause of the remainder is unknown. Within this sample are tens of thousands of clones, with over 90% of them counted one time only. Together, the top ten hold 5.8% of the sample. The sample taken for sequencing was PBMCs. These receptors originate from a woman younger than 30 in good health and CMV-seronegative.

CDR3 sequence: CASSPTPTGTDTQYF. The CDR3 DNA is TGTGCCAGCAGTCCTACACCGACAGGGACAGATACGCAGTATTTT. This chain joins TRBV6-5 and TRBJ2-3; 7 bases are shared with TRBD1. The CDR3 has 15 residues. V trimming: 5 bases; J trimming: 3 bases; junction bases outside the gene matches: 8. Germline CDR1 reads MNHEY; CDR2 reads SVGAGI.

The chain is built from TRBV18 and TRBJ2-5; perhaps TRBD2 as D (6 bases). In germline, CDR1 is KGHSH, CDR2 LQKENI. Trimming pared 3 bases from V and 6 bases from J, leaving 14 bases between. This CDR3 is built from 14 residues. DNA of the CDR3: TGTGCCAGCTCACCGCGGACGGGGGATAAGACCCAGTACTTC. It yields the protein CASSPRTGDKTQYF.

The chain employs TRBV2 and TRBJ2-1, with D possibly matching TRBD1 (6 bases). The CDR3 totals 15 residues. Trimming stripped 2 bases from V and 6 bases from J, with 14 bases between. Germline lookup yields CDR1 SNHLY and CDR2 FYNNEI. The CDR3 DNA reads as TGTGCCAGCAGTGAAACGCGAACAGGGTTCAATGAGCAGTTCTTC. Residues: CASSETRTGFNEQFF.

The genes are TRBV7-6 and TRBJ1-4, with D maybe TRBD1 (5 bases). CDR1 is SGHVS, CDR2 FNYEAQ, per germline. This CDR3 has 13 residues. Trimming stripped 9 bases from V and 7 bases from J, with 15 bases between. CDR3 sequence reads: CASKGAMGEKLFF. The CDR3 nucleotides are TGTGCCAGTAAAGGGGCGATGGGTGAAAAACTGTTTTTT.

The chain carries TRBV6-6 and TRBJ2-1, with D uncertain. Germline CDR1 reads MNHNY; CDR2 reads SVGAGI (reference sequence). This CDR3 contains 15 residues. Trimming shortened V by 2 bases and J by 0 bases, and 8 bases separated the two germline ends. CDR3: CASSYASSSYNEQFF. CDR3 nucleotides: TGTGCCAGCAGTTACGCGTCGAGCTCCTACAATGAGCAGTTCTTC.

V gene TRBV5-6 combines with J gene TRBJ2-7, with 7 bases identical to TRBD1. Germline CDR1 is SGHDT and CDR2 is YYEEEE. The V gene end was trimmed by 0 bases and the J gene end by 7 bases; junction bases not matched to a gene: 13. This CDR3 comprises 16 residues. CDR3: CASSLEVLRGRWEQYF. The CDR3 DNA is TGTGCCAGCAGCTTGGAAGTATTAAGGGGGCGGTGGGAGCAGTACTTC. The complete variable domain, with remaining parts taken from reference TRBV5-6 and TRBJ2-7, reads DAGVTQSPTHLIKTRGQQVTLRCSPKSGHDTVSWYQQALGQGPQFIFQYYEEEERQRGNFPDRFSGHQFPNYSSELNVNALLLGDSALYLCASSLEVLRGRWEQYFGPGTRLTVT.

The CDR3 sequence: CASSLETGGSNEQFF. In nucleotides, the CDR3 is TGTGCCAGCAGCCTAGAGACGGGGGGGTCCAATGAGCAGTTCTTC. The rearrangement links TRBV6-1 to TRBJ2-1, with 8 positions matching TRBD2. Germline loops: CDR1 MNHNS, CDR2 SASEGT. The ends lost 6 bases at V and 6 bases at J; junction bases unmatched: 10. This CDR3 comprises 15 residues.

The chain combines TRBV11-3 with TRBJ2-2; a possible D gene is TRBD1 (5 bases). The V and J ends lost 3 bases and 3 bases respectively, with 8 bases between them. This CDR3 region has 14 residues. CDR1 is SGHNT and CDR2 is YENEEA in the germline V gene. The CDR3 coding sequence is TGTGCCAGCAGCTTTGGACAATACACCGGGGAGCTGTTTTTT. Its translation: CASSFGQYTGELFF.